The 20 T cell receptor beta chains given below trace back to one sample, sequenced in a study of shared clonotypes between healthy human individuals. Terminally differentiated effector memory CD45RA+ cells were excluded by CCR7 positive selection of CD45RO-negative cells. Sequencing used immunoSEQ multiplex PCR; TCRdb keeps in-frame clones, though not all of them. The sample shows more than 600,000 clones, approximately 90% of them seen only once. Sequencing input: naive CD8+ T cells sorted from blood. All receptors derive from a man aged 30 to 39 in good health.

CDR3 amino acids: CSVLRVGAKNIQYF. The CDR3 coding sequence is TGCAGCGTTTTGAGAGTCGGGGCCAAAAACATTCAGTACTTC. The genes are TRBV29-1 and TRBJ2-4; D is uncertain. Germline V CDR1 and CDR2: SQVTM, ANQGSEA. The length of the CDR3 is 14 residues. Trimming shortened V by 5 bases and J by 1 base, and 12 bases separated the two germline ends.

This sequence joins TRBV14 and TRBJ2-1, with D possibly TRBD1 on 7 matching bases. Between the trimmed V and J ends, which lost 0 bases and 4 bases, there was a span of 13 bases. Germline V gives CDR1 SGHDN, CDR2 FVKESK. The CDR3 contains 16 residues. The CDR3 region is CASSQDRPGGYNEQFF. The CDR3 nucleotides are TGTGCCAGCAGCCAAGATAGGCCAGGGGGGTACAATGAGCAGTTCTTC.

To note about this clone: Other nucleotide sequences from this sample produce the same CDR3. The chain recombines TRBV10-3 with TRBJ2-7; D is unresolved. The V end lost 2 bases, the J end lost 0 bases, and 5 bases lay between the germline ends. The V gene's germline CDR1 is ENHRY and CDR2 SYGVKD. The CDR3 is 13 amino acids. CDR3 DNA: TGTGCCATCAGTGAGACGGGCTCCTACGAGCAGTACTTC. Amino acids: CAISETGSYEQYF.

This clone turned up a few times. The rearrangement links TRBV6-4 to TRBJ2-2; no clear D gene. V gave up 4 bases and J gave up 1 base, with 7 bases separating them. CDR1 is MRHNA and CDR2 is SNTAGT in the germline V gene. CDR3 length: 14 amino acids. The CDR3 DNA is TGTGCCAGCAGTGGGGCAGAGAACACCGGGGAGCTGTTTTTT. Protein product: CASSGAENTGELFF.

This sequence joins TRBV4-3 and TRBJ2-7; 8 bases are shared with TRBD2. Trimming removed 4 bases from V and 2 bases from J; junction bases left unmatched: 7. From germline, CDR1 is LGHNA and CDR2 YSLEER. The CDR3 runs 15 residues. In DNA form, the CDR3 reads TGCGCCAGCAGCCCCCAGCGGGGGCCCACCTACGAGCAGTACTTC. Amino acid sequence: CASSPQRGPTYEQYF.

This chain connects TRBV5-1 to TRBJ2-1, with D possibly being TRBD1 (5 bases). With 2 bases removed from V and 8 bases from J, the gap between germline ends came to 14 bases. This CDR3 region has 14 residues. Per germline, CDR1 SGHRS and CDR2 YFSETQ. This CDR3 is CASSFASQAHEQFF. CDR3 nucleotide sequence: TGCGCCAGCAGCTTCGCTTCACAGGCCCATGAGCAGTTCTTC. Using reference TRBV5-1 and TRBJ2-1 for the parts outside the CDR3, the full variable domain is KAGVTQTPRYLIKTRGQQVTLSCSPISGHRSVSWYQQTPGQGLQFLFEYFSETQRNKGNFPGRFSGRQFSNSRSEMNVSTLELGDSALYLCASSFASQAHEQFFGPGTRLTVL.

This chain's CDR3 is CASSLAEGYNTEAFF. The CDR3, as DNA: TGTGCCAGCAGCTTAGCAGAAGGTTATAACACTGAAGCTTTCTTT. V gene TRBV7-9 combines with J gene TRBJ1-1, with D unclear. Trimming left V 0 bases short and J 2 bases short, with 10 bases between. The V gene's germline CDR1 is SEHNR and CDR2 FQNEAQ (reference sequence). The CDR3 is 15 amino acids.

This clone was recorded only once. The chain recombines TRBV27 with TRBJ1-3; 10 positions match TRBD1. There are 18 residues in the CDR3. Germline lookup yields CDR1 MNHEY and CDR2 SMNVEV (reference sequence). After removal of 2 bases from V and 2 bases from J, the junction contained 9 bases not matched to a gene. In DNA form, the CDR3 reads TGTGCCAGCAGTTTAATCGGCCCTGGGACAGGGGCTGGAAACACCATATATTTT. Encoded protein: CASSLIGPGTGAGNTIYF.

This clone was seen just once. The V and J genes are TRBV28 and TRBJ1-1, with D uncertain. The germline V gene encodes CDR1 MDHEN and CDR2 SYDVKM. The CDR3 is 19 residues long. Trimming cost V 3 bases and J 1 base, with 24 bases left between them. This CDR3 is CASSFLLSGGSGENTEAFF. CDR3 DNA: TGTGCCAGCAGTTTCCTTTTATCTGGCGGGAGCGGCGAGAACACTGAAGCTTTCTTT.

CDR3 sequence: CASSLASLAEGAYNEQFF. For the CDR3, the DNA is TGTGCCAGCAGCTTGGCTTCACTAGCGGAAGGGGCGTACAATGAGCAGTTCTTC. The gene calls are TRBV7-6 and TRBJ2-1; 8 positions agree with TRBD2. The CDR3 is 18 amino acids. V trimming: 3 bases; J trimming: 4 bases; junction bases outside the gene matches: 14. The germline gives CDR1 SGHVS, CDR2 FNYEAQ.

This clone was detected only once. V is TRBV28 and J is TRBJ2-1; TRBD2 might be the D (6 bases). Germline CDR1 reads MDHEN; CDR2 reads SYDVKM. There are 12 residues in the CDR3. Deletions cut 5 bases from V and 9 bases from J, with 11 bases between. DNA of the CDR3: TGTGCCAGCAGTCCACCCGGGGGTGAGCAGTTCTTC. Translation: CASSPPGGEQFF. Full variable domain (outside the CDR3, taken from reference TRBV28 and TRBJ2-1): DVKVTQSSRYLVKRTGEKVFLECVQDMDHENMFWYRQDPGLGLRLIYFSYDVKMKEKGDIPEGYSVSREKKERFSLILESASTNQTSMYLCASSPPGGEQFFGPGTRLTVL.

The chain links TRBV27 to TRBJ2-7; the D is unclear. CDR3 length equals 15 residues. Trimming removed 2 bases from V and 1 base from J, with 12 bases in between. Germline V gene lookup returns CDR1 MNHEY and CDR2 SMNVEV (reference sequence). CDR3 protein: CASSLRSDGSYEQYF. In DNA, the CDR3 is TGTGCCAGCAGTTTACGGTCGGACGGATCCTACGAGCAGTACTTC.

V and J are TRBV29-1 and TRBJ2-1, with D maybe TRBD1 (5 bases). The germline V and J ends were trimmed by 4 bases and 8 bases, with 21 bases remaining between them. The germline V gene has CDR1 SQVTM and CDR2 ANQGSEA. The CDR3 totals 15 residues. In DNA, the CDR3 is TGCAGCGTTGGGGGTGGGGCAGGGCGGTTGGATGAGCAGTTCTTC. Amino acids: CSVGGGAGRLDEQFF.

Points on this clone: A much larger clone differs from this one at a single base, so this may be a read error. Other nucleotide sequences from this sample produce the same CDR3. In DNA, the CDR3 is TGTGCCAGCAGTTCTACCTACGAGCAGTACTTC. Residues: CASSSTYEQYF. J is TRBJ2-7 and V is TRBV5-4, with D hard to call. Trimming stripped 5 bases from V and 2 bases from J, with 5 bases between. The V gene's germline CDR1 is SGHNT and CDR2 YYREEE (reference sequence). CDR3 size: 11 residues. Looking up the rest from reference TRBV5-4 and TRBJ2-7 gives the full variable domain: ETGVTQSPTHLIKTRGQQVTLRCSSQSGHNTVSWYQQALGQGPQFIFQYYREEENGRGNFPPRFSGLQFPNYSSELNVNALELDDSALYLCASSSTYEQYFGPGTRLTVT.

CDR3 in amino acids: CASSFVFDRENTGELFF. Here the CDR3 DNA reads TGTGCCAGCAGCTTTGTGTTCGACCGGGAGAACACCGGGGAGCTGTTTTTT. The gene calls are TRBV5-6 and TRBJ2-2, with TRBD2 as a possible D gene (5 bases). Per the germline V gene, CDR1 is SGHDT and CDR2 is YYEEEE. CDR3 length: 17 amino acids. V was clipped by 2 bases and J by 1 base, with 15 bases between them.

The rearrangement joins TRBV2 to TRBJ2-7, with TRBD1 identical over 9 bases. CDR1 and CDR2 (germline): SNHLY, FYNNEI. CDR3 length: 13 residues. V trimming: 8 bases; J trimming: 1 base; junction bases outside the gene matches: 3. DNA for the CDR3: TGTGCCAGCCGGGACAGGGAATCCTACGAGCAGTACTTC. Translation: CASRDRESYEQYF. The variable domain in full, completed from reference TRBV2 and TRBJ2-7, reads EPEVTQTPSHQVTQMGQEVILRCVPISNHLYFYWYRQILGQKVEFLVSFYNNEISEKSEIFDDQFSVERPDGSNFTLKIRSTKLEDSAMYFCASRDRESYEQYFGPGTRLTVT.

This clone was detected many times. Additional DNA sequences in this sample encode the identical CDR3. The chain combines TRBV6-4 with TRBJ2-2; D gene ambiguous. The germline CDR1 and CDR2 sequences are MRHNA and SNTAGT. The CDR3 covers 12 residues. The V and J ends lost 3 bases and 4 bases respectively, with 3 bases between them. CDR3 bases: TGTGCCAGCAGTGAGGGCACCGGGGAGCTGTTTTTT. It specifies CASSEGTGELFF.

The rearrangement links TRBV7-8 to TRBJ1-2; D not certain. The germline gives CDR1 SGHVS, CDR2 FQNEAQ. Trimming pared 3 bases from V and 11 bases from J, leaving 10 bases between. This CDR3 comprises 11 residues. The CDR3 DNA reads as TGTGCCAGCAGCTTCCGGGGAAGGTACACCTTC. Translation: CASSFRGRYTF.

The chain carries TRBV7-8 and TRBJ1-1, with 9 bases lining up with TRBD1. With 2 bases clipped from V and 4 bases from J, the junction kept 5 bases outside the gene matches. Per germline, CDR1 SGHVS and CDR2 FQNEAQ. The CDR3 contains 15 residues. Here the CDR3 DNA reads TGTGCCAGCAGCTTAATCGGACAGGGGTTCACTGAAGCTTTCTTT. Amino acids: CASSLIGQGFTEAFF.

The chain is built from TRBV11-2 and TRBJ1-3, with D uncertain. The CDR3 has 14 amino acids. V was cut by 5 bases and J by 4 bases, with 12 bases left in between. CDR1 SGHAT and CDR2 FQNNGV come from the germline V gene. The CDR3 reads CASSGTERGNTIYF. The CDR3 DNA follows: TGTGCCAGCAGCGGCACAGAGAGGGGAAACACCATATATTTT. Using reference TRBV11-2 and TRBJ1-3 for the parts outside the CDR3, the full variable domain is EAGVAQSPRYKIIEKRQSVAFWCNPISGHATLYWYQQILGQGPKLLIQFQNNGVVDDSQLPKDRFSAERLKGVDSTLKIQPAKLEDSAVYLCASSGTERGNTIYFGEGSWLTVV.